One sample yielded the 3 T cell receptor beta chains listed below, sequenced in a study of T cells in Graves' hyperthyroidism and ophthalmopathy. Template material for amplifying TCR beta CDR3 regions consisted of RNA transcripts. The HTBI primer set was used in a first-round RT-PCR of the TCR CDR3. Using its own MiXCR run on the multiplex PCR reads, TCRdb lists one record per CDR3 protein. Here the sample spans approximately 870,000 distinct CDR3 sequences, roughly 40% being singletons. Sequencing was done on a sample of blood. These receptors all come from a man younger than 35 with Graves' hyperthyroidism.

This CDR3 reads CASSIELNRGYTF. The CDR3 DNA sequence: TGTGCCAGTAGTATCGAATTGAACAGGGGCTACACCTTC. The chain uses TRBV19 and TRBJ1-2; a weak D match, TRBD1 (5 bases). CDR3 length equals 13 residues. Germline V gives CDR1 LNHDA, CDR2 SQIVND (reference sequence). V shed 3 bases and J shed 8 bases, with 13 bases lying between them.

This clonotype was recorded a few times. CDR3 residues: CSARDDDRDVYYEQYF. As DNA, the CDR3 is TGCAGTGCTAGAGATGACGACAGGGATGTCTACTACGAGCAGTACTTC. The chain combines TRBV20-1 with TRBJ2-7, with 7 nucleotides matching TRBD1. The CDR3 runs 16 residues. Germline loops: CDR1 DFQATT, CDR2 SNEGSKA (reference sequence). Trimming cost V 0 bases and J 3 bases; bases outside gene matches: 11.

The CDR3 here is CASSPPTSGMVETQYF. CDR3 DNA sequence: TGTGCCAGCAGTCCCCCGACTAGCGGGATGGTCGAGACCCAGTACTTC. The chain combines TRBV7-8 with TRBJ2-5, with TRBD2 identical over 11 bases. CDR1 SGHVS and CDR2 FQNEAQ come from the germline V gene. There are 16 residues in the CDR3. The V and J ends lost 6 bases and 5 bases, in that order; junction bases with no gene match: 11.